Included here is one T cell receptor (beta chain) sequence, with context. The data were taken from a study of blood T cell repertoires in COVID-19. Which cohort a participant joined came from the clinical history participants gave. Original handling: Reference gene primer amplification gave estimated nucleated cell counts. Produced via immunoSEQ multiplex PCR; TCRdb's table is partial and in-frame only. V and J calls and clone size come straight from that table; D and trimming were deduced from the DNA. The data hold over 200,000 clones, with about 89% observed a single time. The CDR3 runs 16 residues. Germline trimming cut 6 bases from V and 2 bases from J; bases unmatched to any gene: 8. Germline V gene sequence: CDR1 MNHNY, CDR2 SVGAGI (reference sequence).

The rearrangement joins TRBV6-6 to TRBJ1-4; 8 bases match TRBD1. Sample: PBMCs or T cells enriched from blood (not recorded which). This clonotype was sampled from a man aged 40-50 years who had recovered from COVID-19. CDR3 DNA sequence: TGTGCCAGCAGGGACCCCAGACAGGGGACTAATGAAAAACTGTTTTTT. It encodes CASRDPRQGTNEKLFF.